This TCR beta chain was obtained from a study of T cell responses to AZD1222 COVID-19 vaccine. TCRdb's copy holds only in-frame clones and misses some; the assay was immunoSEQ multiplex PCR. Of around 28,000 clones detected, approximately 88% appear once; the ten largest clones hold 1% to 1.5%. The sample here was peripheral blood, taken on day 0 of AZD1222 vaccination. The sequence derives from an adult in good health.

The CDR3 loop reads CASSYRNGRYSPLHF. The CDR3 bases are TGTGCCAGCAGTTATAGGAACGGGAGGTATTCACCCCTCCACTTT. The V and J genes are TRBV6-5 and TRBJ1-6, with no clear D. The ends were cut back, 3 bases at V and 8 bases at J, with 14 bases in the middle. Germline CDR1 and CDR2: MNHEY and SVGAGI. This CDR3 has 15 amino acids.